These 21 T cell receptor beta chains were all obtained from the same sample, sequenced in a study of technical replicates of blood from four donors. Some clones are missing from TCRdb's copy, which holds only in-frame ones; the method was immunoSEQ multiplex PCR. The sample lists over 10,000 clones, 80% to 90% occurring once. Source material: PBMCs. These receptors were collected from a human donor in good health.

This clone appeared once. This sequence joins TRBV4-1 and TRBJ2-1, with 10 nucleotides matching TRBD2. The CDR3 is 20 amino acids. Germline CDR1 is MGHRA and CDR2 is YSYEKL. Trimming removed 1 base from V and 3 bases from J; junction bases left unmatched: 15. The CDR3, as DNA: TGCGCCAGCAGCCAAGCAGTTTCTGCTAGCGGGAGTCGGGTCTACAATGAGCAGTTCTTC. Translating gives CASSQAVSASGSRVYNEQFF.

This clone was seen a single time. The V call is TRBV19, the J call TRBJ2-1, with D unresolved. Looked up from germline, CDR1 is LNHDA and CDR2 is SQIVND (reference sequence). This CDR3 spans 14 amino acids. With 9 bases removed from V and 2 bases from J, the gap between germline ends came to 14 bases. DNA of the CDR3: TGTGCCAGCCGAGTCGGAAGCGCCTACAATGAGCAGTTCTTC. It codes for CASRVGSAYNEQFF.

The V and J genes are TRBV5-1 and TRBJ1-2; 10 nucleotides match TRBD1. Germline V lookup: CDR1 SGHRS, CDR2 YFSETQ. The J segment lost 6 bases and the V segment lost 4 bases, leaving 6 bases of the junction unmatched. CDR3 length equals 14 residues. Written as DNA, the CDR3 is TGCGCCAGCAGCCCGGGGGACAGGGGTGATGGCTACACCTTC. It translates to CASSPGDRGDGYTF.

This chain links TRBV7-2 with TRBJ2-3, with 9 nucleotides matching TRBD2. J was trimmed by 5 bases and V by 3 bases; bases with no gene match: 6. Germline V gene lookup returns CDR1 SGHTA and CDR2 FQGNSA. This CDR3 has 15 residues. In DNA form, the CDR3 reads TGTGCCAGCAGCTTCCAGGGACTAGCTGTAGATACGCAGTATTTT. Translating gives CASSFQGLAVDTQYF.

The gene calls are TRBV4-1 and TRBJ2-5; a weak D match, TRBD2 (5 bases). Between the trimmed V and J ends, which lost 1 base and 5 bases, there was a span of 8 bases. Germline CDR1 and CDR2: MGHRA and YSYEKL. The CDR3 consists of 13 residues. The CDR3 here is CASSQGGDETQYF. CDR3 DNA: TGCGCCAGCAGCCAAGGGGGAGATGAGACCCAGTACTTC.

The gene calls are TRBV5-1 and TRBJ1-3; D may be TRBD1 (5 bases). Germline loops: CDR1 SGHRS, CDR2 YFSETQ. The CDR3 totals 16 residues. The V gene lost 4 bases and the J gene lost 0 bases, with 14 bases spanning the gap. The CDR3 nucleotides are TGCGCCAGCAGCCAGATGACAGCCGGCTCTGGAAACACCATATATTTT. Protein sequence: CASSQMTAGSGNTIYF.

The chain has TRBV11-2 and TRBJ2-5; 12 positions match TRBD2. This CDR3 contains 19 residues. The germline V gene has CDR1 SGHAT and CDR2 FQNNGV. V dropped 2 bases and J dropped 0; count of bases not matched to a gene: 10. The CDR3 loop reads CASSLPVGLAGIHQETQYF. Written as DNA, the CDR3 is TGTGCCAGCAGCTTACCCGTCGGACTAGCGGGAATCCACCAAGAGACCCAGTACTTC.

This chain connects TRBV5-1 to TRBJ1-4; TRBD1 agrees at 7 bases. There are 14 residues in the CDR3. Unmatched junction bases numbered 5, after V lost 6 bases and J lost 3 bases. In germline, CDR1 is SGHRS, CDR2 YFSETQ. The CDR3 DNA is TGCGCCAGCACCAAAACAGGGGCTAATGAAAAACTGTTTTTT. Translation gives CASTKTGANEKLFF.

The genes are TRBV18 and TRBJ2-5; 8 bases line up with TRBD1. Germline lookup yields CDR1 KGHSH and CDR2 LQKENI. The CDR3 runs to 14 residues. The V gene end was trimmed by 4 bases and the J gene end by 4 bases; junction bases not matched to a gene: 5. The CDR3 region is CASSQDRGGETQYF. DNA for the CDR3: TGTGCCAGCTCACAAGACAGGGGAGGAGAGACCCAGTACTTC.

In its sample, this clone was seen a few times. The J gene is TRBJ1-2, the V gene TRBV10-3; the D is unclear. Germline V gene data show CDR1 as ENHRY and CDR2 as SYGVKD. V was cut by 2 bases and J by 5 bases, with 18 bases left in between. This CDR3 has 16 amino acids. The CDR3 nucleotides read TGTGCCATCAGTGAGAACTCCGGGGTAAGGTCTTATGGCTACACCTTC. This gives the protein CAISENSGVRSYGYTF.

Concerning this clone: An end of the junction differs from the germline gene, which may be a read error. The chain employs TRBV5-1 and TRBJ2-7, with 10 bases matching TRBD2. The CDR3 is 15 residues long. CDR1 and CDR2 (germline): SGHRS, YFSETQ. The CDR3 DNA sequence: TGCGCCAGCAGCTACCTAGCGGGAGACTCCCACGAGCAGTACTTC. Translating gives CASSYLAGDSHEQYF.

The chain combines TRBV27 with TRBJ2-1; 7 bases agree with TRBD2. Trimming cost V 4 bases and J 6 bases; bases outside gene matches: 6. The germline V gene has CDR1 MNHEY and CDR2 SMNVEV (reference sequence). The CDR3 sequence is 14 residues long. DNA for the CDR3: TGTGCCAGCAGTTGGGCGGGAGTGGGCAATGAGCAGTTCTTC. Protein product: CASSWAGVGNEQFF.

This chain connects TRBV21-1 to TRBJ2-7; the table assigns TRBD2, which was not confirmed against the DNA. TRBV21-1 represents a pseudogene. This CDR3 comprises 15 residues. CDR3 sequence reads: CASGTHPGLSYEQYF. In DNA, the CDR3 is TGTGCCAGCGGAACACACCCGGGACTCTCCTACGAGCAGTACTTC.

This clone was recorded once. The chain couples TRBV30 to TRBJ2-1; TRBD2 might be the D (5 bases). The CDR3 loop spans 12 amino acids. Trimming removed 0 bases at V and 6 bases at J, with 6 bases between. Germline CDR1 is GTSNPN and CDR2 is SVGIG (reference sequence). CDR3 sequence: CAWSVRGNEQFF. CDR3 DNA: TGTGCCTGGAGTGTACGGGGCAATGAGCAGTTCTTC.

V and J are TRBV27 and TRBJ2-3; 8 nucleotides match TRBD2. This CDR3 is 15 amino acids long. CDR1 is MNHEY, CDR2 SMNVEV, per germline (reference sequence). V lost 4 bases, J lost 0 bases, and 3 bases stayed unmatched. The CDR3 sequence: CASSWTSSSTDTQYF. CDR3 nucleotide sequence: TGTGCCAGCAGTTGGACTAGCAGCAGCACAGATACGCAGTATTTT.

V gene TRBV28 combines with J gene TRBJ1-1; D is ambiguous. This CDR3 spans 12 amino acids. CDR1 MDHEN and CDR2 SYDVKM come from the germline V gene. Trimming removed 7 bases at V and 5 bases at J, with 11 bases between. The CDR3: CASTPGRTEAFF. DNA of the CDR3: TGTGCCAGCACCCCCGGGAGGACTGAAGCTTTCTTT.

The V gene is TRBV7-6, the J gene TRBJ2-1; TRBD1 aligns across 10 bases. The V segment lost 1 base and the J segment 7 bases; nucleotides outside the gene matches: 7. Germline-derived CDR1 and CDR2 are SGHVS and FNYEAQ. The CDR3 totals 16 residues. The CDR3: CASSLVETGGWNEQFF. The CDR3, as DNA: TGTGCCAGCAGCTTAGTGGAGACAGGGGGCTGGAATGAGCAGTTCTTC. The whole variable domain, remainder taken from reference TRBV7-6 and TRBJ2-1, is GAGVSQSPRYKVTKRGQDVALRCDPISGHVSLYWYRQALGQGPEFLTYFNYEAQQDKSGLPNDRFSAERPEGSISTLTIQRTEQRDSAMYRCASSLVETGGWNEQFFGPGTRLTVL.

The chain couples TRBV7-9 to TRBJ1-1; perhaps TRBD1 as D (5 bases). This CDR3 region has 11 residues. With 1 base removed from V and 10 bases from J, the gap between germline ends came to 7 bases. The germline gives CDR1 SEHNR, CDR2 FQNEAQ (reference sequence). CDR3 amino acids: CASSLEGAAFF. In DNA form, the CDR3 reads TGTGCCAGCAGCTTAGAAGGGGCAGCTTTCTTT. Full variable domain (missing parts from reference TRBV7-9 and TRBJ1-1): DTGVSQNPRHKITKRGQNVTFRCDPISEHNRLYWYRQTLGQGPEFLTYFQNEAQLEKSRLLSDRFSAERPKGSFSTLEIQRTEQGDSAMYLCASSLEGAAFFGQGTRLTVV.

This chain links TRBV5-1 with TRBJ2-1, with 9 positions matching TRBD1. There are 15 residues in the CDR3. In germline, CDR1 is SGHRS, CDR2 YFSETQ. The junction had 10 bases not matched to a gene; V was cut back by 4 bases and J by 8 bases. CDR3 sequence reads: CASSPTGGDSYEQFF. DNA for the CDR3: TGCGCCAGCAGCCCAACAGGGGGCGATTCCTATGAGCAGTTCTTC.

In this sample, this clone turned up once. The chain links TRBV5-1 to TRBJ1-2; possible D gene TRBD1, 5 bases. V was cut by 5 bases and J by 2 bases, with 19 bases left in between. Germline loops: CDR1 SGHRS, CDR2 YFSETQ. The CDR3 covers 16 residues. CDR3 nucleotides: TGCGCCAGCAGTCCGTCGGGCCCGGGGGGGAACTATGGCTACACCTTC. Its protein product is CASSPSGPGGNYGYTF.

This clone was seen a single time. The V gene is TRBV4-1, the J gene TRBJ1-1; maybe TRBD1 (6 bases). The CDR3 has 14 amino acids. The V end lost 6 bases, the J end lost 3 bases, and 14 bases lay between the germline ends. Germline values: CDR1 MGHRA, CDR2 YSYEKL. The CDR3 here is CASSRGGADTEAFF. As DNA, the CDR3 is TGCGCCAGCAGTCGCGGGGGGGCGGACACTGAAGCTTTCTTT.